This T cell receptor beta chain is drawn from a study of CD8 T cells in ankylosing spondylitis. Study-wide points: Some motif variants were previously reported in reactive arthritis synovial fluid and blood. In ankylosing spondylitis patients, matched synovial fluid reportedly showed significant enrichment of disease-linked clones. Made up of 7 to 9 highly homologous variants, a TCR beta motif appeared characteristic of ankylosing spondylitis blood.

Germline V gene data show CDR1 as SEHNR and CDR2 as FQNEAQ (reference sequence). V lost 7 bases, J lost 0 bases, and 18 bases lay in between. The CDR3 runs 17 residues. Construction of TCR beta libraries was performed using quantitative 5'-RACE with molecular barcodes. TCRdb processed the 5' RACE reads anew with MiXCR; each CDR3 protein has one entry. The data contain hundreds of thousands of distinct CDR3 sequences, 20% to 25% of them singletons. As concerns this clonotype: Its antigen is unidentified.

Sequenced sample: blood, either unsorted or a sorted T cell fraction (not recorded which). The chain recombines TRBV7-9 with TRBJ1-4; unclear D gene. The receptor comes from a male donor with ankylosing spondylitis or in good health (not recorded which). The CDR3 DNA reads TGTGCCAGCAACGGATGGGGTCCCCCAGCAACTAATGAAAAACTGTTTTTT. Translating gives CASNGWGPPATNEKLFF.